Each of the 19 T cell receptor beta chains below was sequenced from the same sample in a study of beta chain features in type 1 diabetes. Investigators reverse transcribed all isolated RNA, so they sequenced expressed TCRB transcripts. Libraries were prepared by immunoSEQ multiplex PCR; TCRdb keeps only in-frame clonotypes and omits some of them. The data hold about 330,000 clones, with approximately 9.9% observed a single time. Sequenced: naive CD4+ T cells from blood. The receptor set was obtained from a woman in her thirties in good health.

This clone has a handful of counts. This chain uses TRBV28 with TRBJ2-5; D might be TRBD1 (6 bases). V lost 6 bases, J lost 4 bases, and 9 bases lay in between. The CDR3 covers 12 residues. Germline-derived CDR1 and CDR2 are MDHEN and SYDVKM. The CDR3 here is CASRQQGETQYF. CDR3 DNA sequence: TGTGCCAGCAGACAACAGGGAGAGACCCAGTACTTC.

This clone has more than one count but fewer than ten. This rearrangement joins TRBV5-4 to TRBJ2-5, with D possibly being TRBD2 (6 bases). Trimming removed 0 bases from V and 5 bases from J, with 14 bases in between. The CDR3 is made up of 15 amino acids. In germline, CDR1 is SGHNT, CDR2 YYREEE (reference sequence). The CDR3 DNA is TGTGCCAGCAGCTTGGACCCGGGGAGCGGGGAGACCCAGTACTTC. Protein sequence: CASSLDPGSGETQYF.

The V call is TRBV4-3, the J call TRBJ1-4; the match to TRBD1 covers 8 bases. Germline V gene lookup returns CDR1 LGHNA and CDR2 YSLEER. The CDR3 is 13 residues long. The V and J ends lost 8 bases and 2 bases, in that order; junction bases with no gene match: 1. The CDR3 reads CASGDRTNEKLFF. CDR3 DNA sequence: TGCGCCAGCGGGGACAGGACTAATGAAAAACTGTTTTTT.

This chain joins TRBV4-3 and TRBJ2-1, with D perhaps TRBD2 (6 bases). The germline CDR1 and CDR2 sequences are LGHNA and YSLEER. The V gene lost 4 bases and the J gene lost 5 bases, with 15 bases spanning the gap. The CDR3 length is 15 residues. The CDR3 DNA reads TGCGCCAGCAGCCGCAGTTTGCGGGGTAACAATGAGCAGTTCTTC. Its protein is CASSRSLRGNNEQFF.

This clone has a handful of counts. The chain links TRBV5-1 to TRBJ2-3; 7 bases fit TRBD2. Germline-derived CDR1 and CDR2 are SGHRS and YFSETQ. V lost 4 bases, J lost 5 bases, and 7 bases stayed unmatched. There are 14 residues in the CDR3. The CDR3 DNA is TGCGCCAGCAGCCCCCGACTAGCTGAAGATACGCAGTATTTT. This gives the protein CASSPRLAEDTQYF.

The chain has TRBV30 and TRBJ1-2; possibly TRBD1 for D (5 bases). Germline V gene lookup returns CDR1 GTSNPN and CDR2 SVGIG (reference sequence). This CDR3 has 14 residues. The ends were cut back, 0 bases at V and 7 bases at J, with 15 bases in the middle. As DNA, the CDR3 is TGTGCCTGGAGTGTACAGGCCTTCGTTGCTGGCTACACCTTC. Its protein product is CAWSVQAFVAGYTF. Full variable domain (remainder filled in from reference TRBV30 and TRBJ1-2): SQTIHQWPATLVQPVGSPLSLECTVEGTSNPNLYWYRQAAGRGLQLLFYSVGIGQISSEVPQNLSASRPQDRQFILSSKKLLLSDSGFYLCAWSVQAFVAGYTFGSGTRLTVV.

The chain joins TRBV5-6 to TRBJ2-3; TRBD1 is a possible D gene (5 bases). Trimming took 0 bases from V and 5 from J, leaving 13 bases between them. Germline CDR1 reads SGHDT; CDR2 reads YYEEEE. There are 15 residues in the CDR3. The CDR3 here is CASSLGRARRDTQYF. The CDR3 bases are TGTGCCAGCAGCTTGGGCAGGGCACGAAGAGATACGCAGTATTTT.

A few counts support this clone. This specimen includes other DNA sequences encoding the same CDR3. The chain carries TRBV9 and TRBJ2-5; 13 nucleotides align to TRBD2. Germline assignment: CDR1 SGDLS and CDR2 YYNGEE. The trim removed 3 bases at V and 4 bases at J, leaving 0 bases unmatched. The CDR3 runs to 14 residues. The CDR3 nucleotides are TGTGCCAGCAGCGGGACTAGCGGGGGAGAGACCCAGTACTTC. The encoded protein is CASSGTSGGETQYF. Variable domain in full (rest from reference TRBV9 and TRBJ2-5): DSGVTQTPKHLITATGQRVTLRCSPRSGDLSVYWYQQSLDQGLQFLIQYYNGEERAKGNILERFSAQQFPDLHSELNLSSLELGDSALYFCASSGTSGGETQYFGPGTRLLVL.

This clone was counted between two and nine times. V and J are TRBV11-2 and TRBJ2-1; TRBD1 might be the D (6 bases). V lost 5 bases and J lost 1, with 12 bases in between. Germline V gene lookup returns CDR1 SGHAT and CDR2 FQNNGV. The CDR3 has 15 residues. As DNA, the CDR3 is TGTGCCAGCAGCCGTACGGGGACATCCTACAATGAGCAGTTCTTC. Its protein is CASSRTGTSYNEQFF.

The V gene is TRBV7-2, the J gene TRBJ2-4; 9 nucleotides line up with TRBD2. Germline values: CDR1 SGHTA, CDR2 FQGNSA. The V gene end was trimmed by 5 bases and the J gene end by 0 bases; junction bases not matched to a gene: 11. The length of the CDR3 is 18 residues. The CDR3 nucleotides are TGTGCCAGCAGCCCACAGTCTAGCGGGATACTAGCCAAAAACATTCAGTACTTC. Its protein is CASSPQSSGILAKNIQYF. The full variable domain, in which reference TRBV7-2 and TRBJ2-4 provide the parts outside the CDR3, is GAGVSQSPSNKVTEKGKDVELRCDPISGHTALYWYRQSLGQGLEFLIYFQGNSAPDKSGLPSDRFSAERTGGSVSTLTIQRTQQEDSAVYLCASSPQSSGILAKNIQYFGAGTRLSVL.

This chain connects TRBV5-6 to TRBJ2-7; a weak D match, TRBD2 (6 bases). Germline V gene data show CDR1 as SGHDT and CDR2 as YYEEEE. The CDR3 totals 15 residues. The germline V and J ends were trimmed by 0 bases and 1 base, with 11 bases remaining between them. The CDR3 bases are TGTGCCAGCAGCTTGGCTGGGGCGGGGTCCTACGAGCAGTACTTC. It encodes CASSLAGAGSYEQYF.

This clone showed up just a few times. The rearrangement uses TRBV7-9 and TRBJ1-2, with D possibly matching TRBD1 (5 bases). V was shortened by 5 bases and J by 0 bases, with 13 bases between the two germline ends. CDR1 and CDR2 from the germline V gene are SEHNR and FQNEAQ (reference sequence). This CDR3 has 15 residues. The CDR3 DNA follows: TGTGCCAGCAGCCCCACGGGGGAGGCTAACTATGGCTACACCTTC. Amino acid sequence: CASSPTGEANYGYTF.

V is TRBV19 and J is TRBJ2-5, with D tentatively TRBD2 (5 bases). The germline gives CDR1 LNHDA, CDR2 SQIVND (reference sequence). The CDR3 contains 15 residues. With 5 bases removed from V and 1 base from J, the gap between germline ends came to 14 bases. CDR3 in amino acids: CASSHPGMPQETQYF. CDR3 in DNA: TGTGCCAGTAGTCACCCCGGGATGCCCCAAGAGACCCAGTACTTC.

In its sample, this clone was seen a few times. This chain joins TRBV9 and TRBJ2-7; the match to TRBD2 covers 13 bases. CDR1 SGDLS and CDR2 YYNGEE come from the germline V gene. The CDR3 length is 17 residues. V trimming: 3 bases; J trimming: 0 bases; junction bases outside the gene matches: 6. The CDR3 DNA sequence: TGTGCCAGCAGCGGGGGACTAGCGGGGCCGAGCTCCTACGAGCAGTACTTC. It yields the protein CASSGGLAGPSSYEQYF. Looking up the rest from reference TRBV9 and TRBJ2-7 gives the full variable domain: DSGVTQTPKHLITATGQRVTLRCSPRSGDLSVYWYQQSLDQGLQFLIQYYNGEERAKGNILERFSAQQFPDLHSELNLSSLELGDSALYFCASSGGLAGPSSYEQYFGPGTRLTVT.

V gene TRBV9 combines with J gene TRBJ2-5; unclear D gene. There are 14 residues in the CDR3. CDR1 is SGDLS and CDR2 is YYNGEE in the germline V gene. V dropped 4 bases and J dropped 0 bases, with 10 bases sitting between them. In DNA, the CDR3 is TGTGCCAGCAGCCTTAGTGGAGACCAAGAGACCCAGTACTTC. Translated: CASSLSGDQETQYF.

This chain joins TRBV4-3 and TRBJ2-7; TRBD1 aligns across 10 bases. The CDR3 sequence is 15 residues long. J lost 4 bases, V lost 3 bases, and 6 bases had no gene match. The germline V gene encodes CDR1 LGHNA and CDR2 YSLEER. The CDR3 nucleotides are TGCGCCAGCAGCCAGATGACAGGGGGCGCGTACGAGCAGTACTTC. The encoded protein is CASSQMTGGAYEQYF.

This clone appeared a few times. CDR3: CASSQASGSYNEQFF. In DNA form, the CDR3 reads TGCGCCAGCAGCCAAGCTAGCGGGAGTTACAATGAGCAGTTCTTC. The chain couples TRBV4-3 to TRBJ2-1, with TRBD2 matching over 10 bases. The J segment lost 4 bases and the V segment lost 1 base, leaving 1 base of the junction unmatched. There are 15 residues in the CDR3. The V gene's germline CDR1 is LGHNA and CDR2 YSLEER.

The genes are TRBV7-9 and TRBJ1-2, with no clear D. The CDR3 totals 12 residues. The V end was cut by 1 base, the J end by 8 bases, with 8 bases between. Looked up from germline, CDR1 is SEHNR and CDR2 is FQNEAQ (reference sequence). Written as DNA, the CDR3 is TGTGCCAGCAGCTTAGGAGGGCAAGGCTACACCTTC. Residues: CASSLGGQGYTF.

The sample holds a few counts of this clone. The rearrangement links TRBV5-1 to TRBJ2-5; 8 positions agree with TRBD2. The germline V gene has CDR1 SGHRS and CDR2 YFSETQ. V shed 1 base, J shed 5 bases, and the junction held 4 bases outside the gene matches. The CDR3 extends over 14 amino acids. This CDR3 reads CASSLTGGGETQYF. The CDR3 DNA follows: TGCGCCAGCAGCTTGACGGGAGGGGGTGAGACCCAGTACTTC.